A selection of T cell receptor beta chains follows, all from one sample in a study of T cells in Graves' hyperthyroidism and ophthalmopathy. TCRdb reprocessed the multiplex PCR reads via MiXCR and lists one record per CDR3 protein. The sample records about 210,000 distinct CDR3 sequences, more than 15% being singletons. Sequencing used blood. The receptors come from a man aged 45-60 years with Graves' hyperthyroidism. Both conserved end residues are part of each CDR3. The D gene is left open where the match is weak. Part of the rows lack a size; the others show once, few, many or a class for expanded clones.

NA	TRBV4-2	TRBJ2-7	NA	CASSQDTDGDEQYF	TGTGCCAGCAGCCAAGATACGGACGGAGACGAGCAGTACTTC
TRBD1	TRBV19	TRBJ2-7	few	CAINDRDEQYF	TGTGCCATTAACGACAGGGACGAGCAGTACTTC
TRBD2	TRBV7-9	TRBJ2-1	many	CASSSPRTSGNNEQFF	TGTGCCAGCAGCTCCCCCCGGACTAGCGGGAACAATGAGCAGTTCTTC
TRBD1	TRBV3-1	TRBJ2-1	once	CASSQGQGAWNEQFF	TGTGCCAGCAGCCAAGGTCAGGGGGCTTGGAATGAGCAGTTCTTC
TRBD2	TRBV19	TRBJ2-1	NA	CASRELAGVGNEQFF	TGTGCCAGCCGGGAACTAGCGGGAGTTGGCAATGAGCAGTTCTTC
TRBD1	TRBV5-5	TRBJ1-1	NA	CASSLVGQGGGTEAFF	TGTGCCAGCAGCTTAGTTGGACAGGGGGGAGGGACTGAAGCTTTCTTT
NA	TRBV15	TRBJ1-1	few	CATSEDGTEAFF	TGTGCCACCAGCGAGGACGGCACTGAAGCTTTCTTT
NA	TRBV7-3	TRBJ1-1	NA	CASSSRDTMNTEAFF	TGTGCCAGCAGCTCCCGGGACACCATGAACACTGAAGCTTTCTTT
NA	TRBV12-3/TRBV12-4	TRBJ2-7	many	CASSPLESGYEQYF	TGTGCCAGCAGTCCACTAGAGTCGGGCTACGAGCAGTACTTC
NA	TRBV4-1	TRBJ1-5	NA	CASSQEPGWAQPQHF	TGCGCCAGCAGCCAAGAGCCAGGGTGGGCTCAGCCCCAGCATTTT
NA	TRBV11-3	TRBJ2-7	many	CASSLDSGPIYEQYF	TGTGCCAGCAGCTTAGATTCAGGACCGATCTACGAGCAGTACTTC
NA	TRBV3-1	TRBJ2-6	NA	CASSPQGPTSGANVLTF	TGTGCCAGCAGCCCACAAGGACCGACCTCTGGGGCCAACGTCCTGACTTTC
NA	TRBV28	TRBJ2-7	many	CASQEGSYEQYF	TGTGCCAGCCAAGAGGGCTCCTACGAGCAGTACTTC
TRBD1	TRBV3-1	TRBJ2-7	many	CASSQTGGYEQYF	TGTGCCAGCAGCCAAACAGGGGGCTACGAGCAGTACTTC
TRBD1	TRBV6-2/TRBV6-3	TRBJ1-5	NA	CASSSTGWGQPQHF	TGTGCCAGCAGTTCGACAGGGTGGGGTCAGCCCCAGCATTTT
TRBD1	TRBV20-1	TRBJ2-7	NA	CSAREYIFRDRIIHEQYF	TGCAGTGCTAGGGAATACATTTTCCGGGACAGGATCATCCACGAGCAGTACTTC
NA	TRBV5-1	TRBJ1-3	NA	CASSLVGGRYGNTIYF	TGCGCCAGCAGCTTGGTCGGGGGACGATACGGAAACACCATATATTTT
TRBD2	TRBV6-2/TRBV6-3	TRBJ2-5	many	CASREGLAGVQETQYF	TGTGCCAGCAGAGAGGGACTAGCGGGAGTCCAAGAGACCCAGTACTTC
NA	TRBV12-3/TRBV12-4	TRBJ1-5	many	CASSFRQGNQPQHF	TGTGCCAGCAGTTTTCGTCAGGGGAATCAGCCCCAGCATTTT
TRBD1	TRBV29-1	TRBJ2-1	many	CSAGSGGFFNEQFF	TGCAGCGCCGGCTCAGGGGGTTTCTTCAATGAGCAGTTCTTC
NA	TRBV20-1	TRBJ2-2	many	CSAKITGWTGELFF	TGCAGTGCAAAGATCACAGGATGGACCGGGGAGCTGTTTTTT
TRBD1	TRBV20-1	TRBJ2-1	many	CSASIPTGAGYNEQFF	TGCAGTGCTAGTATCCCCACAGGGGCAGGGTACAATGAGCAGTTCTTC
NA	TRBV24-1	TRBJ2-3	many	CATSDDKGYWSDTQYF	TGTGCCACCAGTGACGACAAGGGGTACTGGTCAGATACGCAGTATTTT
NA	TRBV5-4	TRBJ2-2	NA	CASSSYQGRAGELFF	TGTGCCAGCAGCTCATACCAGGGACGCGCCGGGGAGCTGTTTTTT